This TCR beta chain was sequenced during a study of blood T cells in healthy people across ages. Germline CDR1 SGHTA, CDR2 FQGNSA. The CDR3 is made up of 12 amino acids. V lost 5 bases, J lost 5 bases, and 10 bases lay in between. For the second PCR, which ran for about 6 to 11 cycles, a sample-barcoded 5' primer and a J-beta primer mix were used. TCRdb analysed the 5' RACE reads with MiXCR anew, one entry per CDR3 protein. Found here are 1.5 million to 2 million distinct CDR3 sequences, 30% to 40% of them singletons; the top ten hold 20% to 25%. Notes on the study in general: Long-lived donors carried more naive CD4+ cells and greater diversity than aged donors.

This clonotype was counted between two and nine times. Its cognate antigen is unknown. Sample: blood. The receptor was derived from a human donor in good health. This chain uses TRBV7-2 with TRBJ2-7; D possibly corresponds to TRBD1 (6 bases). CDR3 nucleotide sequence: TGTGCCAGCAGCAACTACAGGGACGAGCAGTACTTC. This sequence encodes CASSNYRDEQYF.